The rows below give T cell receptor beta chains drawn from one sample of a study of control samples from healthy donors and cancer patients. Using immunoSEQ multiplex PCR, the repertoire was profiled, and TCRdb retains in-frame clones only, with some absent. The table shows about 100,000 clones, with around 90% occurring only once. The sequencing input was blood. The receptors derive from a young man in good health. The CDR3 runs from the conserved cysteine through the conserved F or W. Each record gives: V gene, clone size, D gene, J gene, CDR3 DNA, CDR3 protein. A D gene is named only where the DNA matches it firmly. The size of a clone is reported for some rows only, either as once, few or many, or as a class for expanded clones.

TRBV19	-	TRBD2	TRBJ2-7	TGTGCCAGTAGCCTCGCTAGCGGGAGGGCCTACGAGCAGTACTTC	CASSLASGRAYEQYF
TRBV10-3	-	-	TRBJ2-1	TGTGCCATCAGGCAGGTGGGCTCCTACAATGAGCAGTTCTTC	CAIRQVGSYNEQFF
TRBV7-8	-	TRBD2	TRBJ2-7	TGTGCCAGCAGCGGGGGACTAGCGGGACCATACGAGCAGTACTTC	CASSGGLAGPYEQYF
TRBV11-3	-	TRBD2	TRBJ2-7	TGTGCCAGCAGTCCCGGACAAAGCGGGGGCTCCTACGAGCAGTACTTC	CASSPGQSGGSYEQYF
TRBV5-4	-	TRBD1	TRBJ2-3	TGTGCCAGCAGCTTGCAGGGGGCAGATACGCAGTATTTT	CASSLQGADTQYF
TRBV2	-	-	TRBJ2-1	TGTGCCAGCGGGCTAGAATTTGGGAATGAGCAGTTCTTC	CASGLEFGNEQFF
TRBV6-6	-	TRBD2	TRBJ2-5	TGTGCCAGCAGTCCCGGGGACCTAGCGGGAGGGGGCCAAGAGACCCAGTACTTC	CASSPGDLAGGGQETQYF
TRBV28	-	-	TRBJ1-2	TGTGCCAGCAACCCGGGAGGGACCTATGGCTACACCTTC	CASNPGGTYGYTF
TRBV28	once	-	TRBJ2-1	TGTGCCAGCGGCGTAACTAATTACAATGAGCAGTTCTTC	CASGVTNYNEQFF
TRBV21-1	-	-	TRBJ2-2	TGTGCCAGCAGCAAAGTTGGGGGAAACGAAAACGGGGAGCTGTTTTTT	CASSKVGGNENGELFF
TRBV28	-	-	TRBJ1-1	TGTGCCAGCTGCAGCTCCCCTGAAGCTTTCTTT	CASCSSPEAFF
TRBV5-5	-	TRBD1	TRBJ1-5	TGTGCCAGCAGCCCCAAGGGGGCTGGCCAGCCCCAGCATTTT	CASSPKGAGQPQHF
TRBV11-2	-	-	TRBJ2-7	TGTGCCAGCAGCACAACCAGCCGGGGGTTAGACGAGCAGTACTTC	CASSTTSRGLDEQYF
TRBV28	-	TRBD1	TRBJ2-2	TGTGCCAGCAGCCCGACAGGGGTCGGCACCGGGGAGCTGTTTTTT	CASSPTGVGTGELFF
TRBV7-6	-	-	TRBJ1-4	TGTGCCAGCCGTTGGTGGGGGGCTACTAATGAAAAACTGTTTTTT	CASRWWGATNEKLFF
TRBV7-9	-	TRBD2	TRBJ2-5	TGTGCCAGCAGCAACCCGGGACTAGCGGTTCAAGAGACCCAGTACTTC	CASSNPGLAVQETQYF
TRBV3-1/TRBV3-2	-	TRBD2	TRBJ2-1	TGTGCCAGCAGCCAAGAGGGGGCTAGCGGGAGCTCCTACAATGAGCAGTTCTTC	CASSQEGASGSSYNEQFF
TRBV28	-	-	TRBJ1-6	TGTGCCAGTTACTCCGTGAATTCACCCCTCCACTTT	CASYSVNSPLHF
TRBV10-3	-	-	TRBJ1-3	TGTGCCATCAGCGCTGTGGGGGGGGGAACCGGAAACACCATATATTTT	CAISAVGGGTGNTIYF
TRBV5-1	-	-	TRBJ1-2	TGCGCCAGCAGCTTGCCAGGGGAGAACTATGGCTACACCTTC	CASSLPGENYGYTF
TRBV4-3	-	TRBD2	TRBJ2-7	TGCGCCAGCAGCCAAGGGGCGGGAGAGCCTTACGAGCAGTACTTC	CASSQGAGEPYEQYF
TRBV5-1	-	-	TRBJ2-3	TGCGCCAGCAGCTTGTTGTTTCAGGGCTACAGCACAGATACGCAGTATTTT	CASSLLFQGYSTDTQYF
TRBV6-1	few	TRBD2	TRBJ2-7	TGTGCCAGCAGTGAGAGGCTAGCGGAATCCTACGAGCAGTACTTC	CASSERLAESYEQYF
TRBV15	once	TRBD2	TRBJ2-1	TGTGCCACCAGCAGGTTACCCGCCGGGGCTAGCGGGGGCTCCTACAATGAGCAGTTCTTC	CATSRLPAGASGGSYNEQFF
TRBV7-9	-	-	TRBJ1-3	TGTGCCAGCAGCTTAGGGACAGCTTCTGGAAACACCATATATTTT	CASSLGTASGNTIYF
TRBV7-9	once	TRBD2	TRBJ2-5	TGTGCCAGCAGCTTCGACGATATTCCGGGACTAGCGGGAGAGACCCAGTACTTC	CASSFDDIPGLAGETQYF
TRBV6-5	-	-	TRBJ2-3	TGTGCCAGCAGCCCAGGGACCACAGATACGCAGTATTTT	CASSPGTTDTQYF
TRBV5-4	-	-	TRBJ2-3	TGTGCCAGCAGCTTGGGGGACAGCACAGATACGCAGTATTTT	CASSLGDSTDTQYF
TRBV7-9	-	-	TRBJ2-6	TGTGCCAGCAGCGCCCGGGGGGCGGGAACTGGGGCCAACGTCCTGACTTTC	CASSARGAGTGANVLTF
TRBV29-1	-	-	TRBJ1-1	TGCAGCGTTGAATACACTGAAGCTTTCTTT	CSVEYTEAFF
TRBV3-1/TRBV3-2	-	-	TRBJ2-5	TGTGCCAGCAGCCGAGCCGCTGATCTGTCTCAGGCCCAGTACTTC	CASSRAADLSQAQYF
TRBV2	-	TRBD2	TRBJ2-3	TGTGCCAGCAGTATAGCGGGGTCAGATACGCAGTATTTT	CASSIAGSDTQYF
TRBV2	-	-	TRBJ2-2	TGTGCCAGCAGGGGCCGATTCACCGGGGAGCTGTTTTTT	CASRGRFTGELFF
TRBV28	-	-	TRBJ2-5	TGTGCCAGCAGTCCAACAGGGAATGTGGAGACCCAGTACTTC	CASSPTGNVETQYF
TRBV7-9	-	TRBD1	TRBJ1-1	TGTGCCAGCAGCCCGGGACAGATGAACACTGAAGCTTTCTTT	CASSPGQMNTEAFF